The source of this T cell receptor beta chain is a study of blood T cell repertoires in COVID-19. Overall study: Sites in the United States, Italy and Spain provided acute and convalescent COVID-19 samples.

Trimming shortened V by 4 bases and J by 0 bases, and 10 bases separated the two germline ends. The length of the CDR3 is 16 residues. Participants were aged about 18 to 90 years from roughly 25 US areas. The data were produced by immunoSEQ multiplex PCR, yet TCRdb's version contains in-frame clones alone and is incomplete. The sample records 190,000 or so clones, about nine tenths being singletons. The rearrangement links TRBV23-1 to TRBJ1-6; D remains unclear. TRBV23-1 is identified as an open reading frame with a role that is uncertain. The receptor was derived from a woman in her twenties or thirties who had recovered from COVID-19. The sequenced sample was PBMCs or T cells enriched from blood (not recorded which). The CDR3 nucleotides read TGCGCCAGCAGTCGAACACCTAGCTCCTATAATTCACCCCTCCACTTT. Its translation is CASSRTPSSYNSPLHF.